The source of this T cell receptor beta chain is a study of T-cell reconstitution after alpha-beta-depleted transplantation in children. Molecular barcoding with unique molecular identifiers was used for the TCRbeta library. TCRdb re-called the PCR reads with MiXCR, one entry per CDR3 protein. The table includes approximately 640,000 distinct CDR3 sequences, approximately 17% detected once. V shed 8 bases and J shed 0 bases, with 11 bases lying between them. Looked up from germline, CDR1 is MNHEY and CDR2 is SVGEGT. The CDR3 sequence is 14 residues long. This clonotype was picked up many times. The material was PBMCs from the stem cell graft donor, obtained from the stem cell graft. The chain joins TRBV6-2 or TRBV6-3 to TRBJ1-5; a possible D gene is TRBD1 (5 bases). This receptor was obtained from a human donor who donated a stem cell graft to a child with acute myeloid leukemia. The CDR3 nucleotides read TGTGCCAGCGGCTACAGGTATAGCAATCAGCCCCAGCATTTT. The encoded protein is CASGYRYSNQPQHF.